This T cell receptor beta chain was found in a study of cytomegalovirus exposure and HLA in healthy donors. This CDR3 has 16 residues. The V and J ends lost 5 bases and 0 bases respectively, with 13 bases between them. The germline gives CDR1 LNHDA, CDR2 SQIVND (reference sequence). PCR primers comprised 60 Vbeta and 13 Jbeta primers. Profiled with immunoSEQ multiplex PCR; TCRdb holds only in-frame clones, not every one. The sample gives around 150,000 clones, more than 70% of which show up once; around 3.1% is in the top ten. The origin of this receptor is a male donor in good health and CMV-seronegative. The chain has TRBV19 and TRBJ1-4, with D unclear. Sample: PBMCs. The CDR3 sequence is CASSRTTAATNEKLFF. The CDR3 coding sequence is TGTGCCAGTAGTCGCACCACAGCGGCAACTAATGAAAAACTGTTTTTT.